This TCR beta chain stems from a study of PD-L1 blockade in urothelial cancer. Study context: The number of prior chemotherapy regimens per patient was 0 to 3. Blood drawn 3 weeks (second dose) and 6 weeks after treatment start was analyzed.

Trimming removed 2 bases at V and 7 bases at J, with 11 bases between. The CDR3 contains 13 residues. The germline V gene encodes CDR1 SGHAT and CDR2 FQNNGV. The study enrolled patients with locally advanced or metastatic urothelial carcinoma. Only in-frame clones appear in the TCRdb table, and some are missing; sequencing was by immunoSEQ multiplex PCR. The sample contains some 100,000 clones, roughly nine tenths of which appear only once. This receptor was taken from a woman of 80 years or more with urothelial cancer. The V gene is TRBV11-2, the J gene TRBJ1-2; D perhaps matches TRBD1 (5 bases). The starting material was PBMCs, obtained around atezolizumab (anti-PD-L1) treatment. CDR3 in DNA: TGTGCCAGCAGCTTATCAGGGCTTGGTGGCTACACCTTC. It is translated as CASSLSGLGGYTF.